The present entry profiles one TCR beta chain with its context. Its antigen is not known. Sequence at one end of the junction differs from germline and may be a read error. Fresh peripheral blood, about 9.3 ml, yielded the PBMCs. Amplification of TCR beta CDR3 regions was performed using RNA transcripts as template. The TCR CDR3 first-round RT-PCR relied on the HTBI primer set. TCRdb reanalysed the multiplex PCR reads using MiXCR and keeps one entry per CDR3 protein. Of about 270,000 distinct CDR3 sequences listed, approximately 21% are singletons. The CDR3 consists of 15 residues. Germline V gene data show CDR1 as DFQATT and CDR2 as SNEGSKA (reference sequence). The data originate from a study of T cells in Graves' hyperthyroidism and ophthalmopathy. Study results and limitations: The blood repertoire included most of the expanded thyroid clonotypes above 0.001. Through a model of 13 V-J features, ophthalmopathy was separated from stable hyperthyroidism. Onset of ophthalmopathy came a median approximately 6.5 months after the model predicted it.

This chain joins TRBV20-1 and TRBJ2-5, with D hard to call. This clonotype was obtained from a man aged 25 to 40 with Graves' ophthalmopathy. Sequencing input: blood. CDR3 sequence: CSATRGISAQGTQYF. As DNA, the CDR3 is TGCAGTGCTACCCGAGGAATTTCAGCCCAAGGGACCCAGTACTTC.